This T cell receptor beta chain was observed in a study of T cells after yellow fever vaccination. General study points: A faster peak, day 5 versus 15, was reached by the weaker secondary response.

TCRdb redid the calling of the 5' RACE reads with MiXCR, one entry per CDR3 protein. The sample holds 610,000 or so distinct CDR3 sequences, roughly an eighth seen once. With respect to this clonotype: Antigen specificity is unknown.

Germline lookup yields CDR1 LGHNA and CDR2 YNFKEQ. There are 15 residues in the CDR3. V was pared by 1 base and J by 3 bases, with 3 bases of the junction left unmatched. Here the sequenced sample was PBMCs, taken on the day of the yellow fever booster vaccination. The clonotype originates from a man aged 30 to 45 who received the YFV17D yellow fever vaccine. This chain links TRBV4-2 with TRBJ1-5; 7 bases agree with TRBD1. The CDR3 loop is CASSQGGTDNQPQHF. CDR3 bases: TGTGCCAGCAGCCAAGGCGGGACAGACAATCAGCCCCAGCATTTT.